The rows below give T cell receptor beta chains drawn from one sample of a study of response to subunit inactivated influenza vaccine. TCRdb itself ran the RT-PCR reads through MiXCR, one entry per CDR3 protein. The sample lists some 300,000 distinct CDR3 sequences; about 20% were seen once. Specimen: PBMCs from blood, collected approximately 22 months after vaccination. The receptor source for this set is a man aged 45-69 years who received an inactivated influenza vaccine. CDR3s include the opening cysteine and the closing phenylalanine or tryptophan. Each record gives: J gene, D gene, clone size, V gene, CDR3 protein, CDR3 DNA. The D gene is left open where the match is weak. Clone size appears in some rows only: once, few, many, or a class for an expanded clone.

TRBJ1-1 TRBD1 NA TRBV5-1 CASSWGQSNTEAFF TGCGCCAGCAGCTGGGGACAGTCGAACACTGAAGCTTTCTTT
TRBJ1-3 NA NA TRBV4-3 CASSQGGPGNTIYF TGCGCCAGCAGCCAAGGTGGCCCTGGAAACACCATATATTTT
TRBJ2-3 TRBD2 few TRBV12-3/TRBV12-4 CASSYLAGSTDTQYF TGTGCCAGCAGTTATCTAGCGGGGAGCACAGATACGCAGTATTTT
TRBJ2-2 NA few TRBV7-9 CASSLGLRHKNTGELFF TGTGCCAGCAGCTTAGGATTACGACACAAGAACACCGGGGAGCTGTTTTTT
TRBJ1-5 TRBD1 NA TRBV7-2 CASSLVEGAGTQHF TGTGCCAGCAGCTTAGTCGAGGGGGCTGGGACCCAGCATTTT
TRBJ1-1 NA many TRBV5-1 CASSLVWESTTEAFF TGCGCCAGCAGCTTGGTGTGGGAGAGTACCACTGAAGCTTTCTTT
TRBJ2-7 NA once TRBV27 CASSPEPGQGNYEQYF TGTGCCAGCAGTCCCGAGCCGGGGCAGGGGAACTACGAGCAGTACTTC
TRBJ1-5 TRBD1 few TRBV28 CASRTYTGGRRYSNQPQHF TGTGCCAGCAGAACGTACACAGGGGGCCGTAGGTATAGCAATCAGCCCCAGCATTTT
TRBJ1-5 NA few TRBV12-3/TRBV12-4 CASSSGPLNQPQHF TGTGCCAGCAGTTCGGGACCGCTCAATCAGCCCCAGCATTTT
TRBJ1-2 TRBD1 many TRBV7-8 CASSFRDRYYGYTF TGTGCCAGCAGCTTCCGGGACAGATACTATGGCTACACCTTC
TRBJ1-1 NA NA TRBV7-9 CASSFQMTNTEAFF TGTGCCAGCAGCTTTCAGATGACGAACACTGAAGCTTTCTTT
TRBJ2-7 NA NA TRBV5-1 CASSLTFQSHYEQYF TGCGCCAGCAGCTTGACTTTTCAGAGCCACTACGAGCAGTACTTC
TRBJ1-4 NA few TRBV6-6 CASQGNEKLFF TGTGCCAGCCAAGGGAATGAAAAACTGTTTTTT
TRBJ2-2 TRBD1 NA TRBV7-8 CASSQRDRAAGTGELFF TGTGCCAGCAGCCAGCGGGACAGGGCGGCCGGCACCGGGGAGCTGTTTTTT
TRBJ2-5 NA NA TRBV20-1 CSARDHRAQETQYF TGCAGTGCTAGAGATCATCGGGCTCAAGAGACCCAGTACTTC
TRBJ1-1 NA NA TRBV20-1 CSAWAGAGARDTEAFF TGCAGTGCTTGGGCCGGCGCGGGGGCGCGTGACACTGAAGCTTTCTTT
TRBJ1-2 NA NA TRBV18 CASSPEGTGRYGYTF TGTGCCAGCTCACCAGAGGGTACAGGACGCTATGGCTACACCTTC
TRBJ1-1 TRBD1 NA TRBV24-1 CATSDAGQIGAFF TGTGCCACCAGTGATGCGGGACAGATTGGCGCTTTCTTT
TRBJ2-3 NA few TRBV29-1 CSVGTQGGTDTRYF TGCAGCGTGGGTACCCAGGGGGGCACAGATACGCGGTATTTT
TRBJ1-5 NA NA TRBV5-4 CASSYKRGGESNQPQHF TGTGCCAGCAGCTACAAGAGGGGGGGGGAGTCCAATCAGCCCCAGCATTTT
TRBJ2-3 TRBD2 NA TRBV20-1 CSAPETSGRSDTQYF TGCAGTGCACCCGAGACTAGCGGGAGATCTGATACGCAGTATTTT
TRBJ1-1 NA few TRBV27 CASTSRTGYTEAFF TGTGCCAGCACCTCAAGAACAGGGTACACTGAAGCTTTCTTT
TRBJ1-1 NA few TRBV2 CATRNSPSSSEGDTEAFF TGTGCCACCCGAAATTCCCCAAGTAGTTCCGAGGGTGACACTGAAGCTTTCTTT
TRBJ2-7 TRBD2 few TRBV6-5 CASSYGGLSGGEQYF TGTGCCAGCAGTTACGGCGGACTCTCGGGAGGTGAGCAGTACTTC
TRBJ1-1 NA NA TRBV29-1 CSVEDGSNKAFF TGCAGCGTTGAAGACGGGTCAAACAAAGCTTTCTTT
TRBJ1-1 NA few TRBV20-1 CSAPRPGANTEAFF TGCAGTGCTCCTAGGCCCGGGGCGAACACTGAAGCTTTCTTT
TRBJ2-1 NA NA TRBV28 CASSLGASVYNEQFF TGTGCCAGCAGTTTGGGGGCTAGCGTCTACAATGAGCAGTTCTTC
TRBJ2-1 TRBD2 many TRBV12-3/TRBV12-4 CASSLRGIRDNEQFF TGTGCCAGCAGTTTGCGGGGGATTAGGGACAATGAGCAGTTCTTC
TRBJ2-7 TRBD1 NA TRBV12-3/TRBV12-4 CASSSGQGLSEQYF TGTGCCAGCAGCTCGGGACAGGGTTTGAGCGAGCAGTACTTC
TRBJ2-2 TRBD1 NA TRBV2 CASSVGTATGELFF TGTGCCAGCAGTGTCGGGACAGCTACCGGGGAGCTGTTTTTT
TRBJ2-2 NA few TRBV7-6 CASSSGWDTGELFF TGTGCCAGCAGCTCAGGGTGGGACACCGGGGAGCTGTTTTTT
TRBJ1-1 NA many TRBV5-5 CASSFAGNTEAFF TGTGCCAGCAGCTTTGCGGGGAACACTGAAGCTTTCTTT
TRBJ1-1 NA NA TRBV10-3 CATSPTGTGTEAFF TGTGCCACATCGCCAACAGGGACGGGCACTGAAGCTTTCTTT
TRBJ2-7 TRBD2 few TRBV4-2 CASSQELAGGLYEQYF TGTGCCAGCAGCCAGGAGCTAGCGGGAGGGCTCTACGAGCAGTACTTC
TRBJ1-4 NA few TRBV15 CATSRDLQATNEKLFF TGTGCCACCAGCAGAGACTTACAGGCAACTAATGAAAAACTGTTTTTT
TRBJ2-1 NA once TRBV6-2/TRBV6-3 CASSSSTANSYNEQFF TGTGCCAGCAGTTCATCCACAGCAAACTCCTACAATGAGCAGTTCTTC
TRBJ1-1 NA NA TRBV12-3/TRBV12-4 CASSLGLRNTEAFF TGTGCCAGCAGTTTAGGGCTCAGGAACACTGAAGCTTTCTTT
TRBJ1-1 NA few TRBV6-5 CASSYRASVTEAFF TGTGCCAGCAGTTACAGGGCATCGGTTACTGAAGCTTTCTTT
TRBJ2-3 NA few TRBV7-9 CASSRRGLLVDTQYF TGTGCCAGCAGCCGCCGGGGGCTTCTTGTGGATACGCAGTATTTT
TRBJ1-5 NA NA TRBV12-3/TRBV12-4 CASSLGGAYSNQPQHF TGTGCCAGCAGTTTAGGGGGGGCGTATAGCAATCAGCCCCAGCATTTT
TRBJ1-6 NA many TRBV7-6 CASGGRYNSPLHF TGTGCCAGTGGGGGTCGATATAATTCACCCCTCCACTTT
TRBJ1-3 NA NA TRBV10-3 CASSTERNTIYF TGTGCCTCCTCGACTGAGAGAAACACCATATATTTT
TRBJ1-1 NA few TRBV7-2 CASSFDRQNTEAFF TGTGCCAGCAGCTTCGACAGACAGAACACTGAAGCTTTCTTT
TRBJ1-2 TRBD1 NA TRBV19 CASSTGQDHYGYTF TGTGCCAGTAGTACGGGACAGGACCACTATGGCTACACCTTC
TRBJ2-7 TRBD2 few TRBV28 CASRNSGSTYEQYF TGTGCCAGCAGGAATAGCGGGTCAACCTACGAGCAGTACTTC
TRBJ2-2 NA NA TRBV20-1 CSARMVFTGELFF TGCAGTGCGCGGATGGTGTTCACCGGGGAGCTGTTTTTT
TRBJ2-3 NA NA TRBV20-1 CSARGGRTGPNTDTRYF TGCAGTGCTAGGGGGGGGCGGACAGGGCCGAACACAGATACGCGGTATTTT
TRBJ1-1 NA many TRBV5-1 CASSWMLIGRDTEAFF TGCGCCAGCAGCTGGATGCTAATTGGACGGGACACTGAAGCTTTCTTT
TRBJ2-1 TRBD1 NA TRBV20-1 CSARKTGPGYNEQFF TGCAGTGCCAGAAAGACAGGGCCTGGCTACAATGAGCAGTTCTTC
TRBJ2-5 NA few TRBV29-1 CSVRGQGGETQYF TGCAGCGTTCGTGGGCAGGGAGGCGAGACCCAGTACTTC
TRBJ1-6 NA few TRBV6-5 CASSWGETWNGTPLHF TGTGCCAGCAGTTGGGGAGAGACCTGGAACGGGACACCCCTCCACTTT
TRBJ2-5 NA NA TRBV4-1 CASSQDHNQGSLQETQYF TGCGCCAGCAGCCAAGATCATAACCAGGGGAGCCTCCAAGAGACCCAGTACTTC